This T cell receptor (beta chain) was documented in a study of regulatory T cells in long-lasting Graves disease. Time point reported: newly diagnosed GD, antithyroid drugs for less than 3 months. Preparation of the TCR library used RNA extracted from PBMCs. Relying on iRepertoire HTBI primers and Arm-PCR of CDR3 regions, the team built TCR beta libraries. One entry per CDR3 protein, called by TCRdb with MiXCR from the multiplex PCR reads. The sample yields about half a million distinct CDR3 sequences, around 13% seen once. Per germline, CDR1 LGHDT and CDR2 YNNKEL (reference sequence). Trimming stripped 4 bases from V and 9 bases from J, with 16 bases between. This CDR3 comprises 14 residues. In its sample, this clonotype was seen a few times. These data also featured in a second study, about T cells in Graves' hyperthyroidism and ophthalmopathy.

This TCR was sampled from a woman in her thirties with Graves disease. The material was peripheral blood mononuclear cells (PBMCs), obtained at new diagnosis, from a patient treated with antithyroid drugs. V usage is TRBV3-1 and J usage is TRBJ2-4, with D tentatively TRBD1 or TRBD2 (5 bases each). The CDR3 is CASSRDRSRSIQYF. DNA of the CDR3: TGTGCCAGCAGCCGGGACCGGAGTCGTAGCATTCAGTACTTC.